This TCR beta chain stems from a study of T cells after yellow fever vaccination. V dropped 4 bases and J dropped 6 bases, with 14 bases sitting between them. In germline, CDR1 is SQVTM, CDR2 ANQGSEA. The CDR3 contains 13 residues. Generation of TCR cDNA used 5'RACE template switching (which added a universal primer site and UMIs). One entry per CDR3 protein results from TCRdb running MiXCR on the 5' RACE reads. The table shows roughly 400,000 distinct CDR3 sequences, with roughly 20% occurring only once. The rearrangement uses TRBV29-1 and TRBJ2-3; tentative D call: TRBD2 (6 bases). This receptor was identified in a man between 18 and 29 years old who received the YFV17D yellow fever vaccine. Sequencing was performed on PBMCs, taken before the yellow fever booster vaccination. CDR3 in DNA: TGCAGCGTTGTGACGGGGGTGGCGGATACGCAGTATTTT. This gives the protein CSVVTGVADTQYF.